Following are 23 T cell receptor beta chains from one sample sequenced in a study of blood T cell repertoires in COVID-19. Assay: immunoSEQ multiplex PCR; the TCRdb copy retains only in-frame clones and omits some. This sample has around 80,000 clones, with roughly 80% found just once. The sequencing input was peripheral blood. The receptors were gathered from a woman at least 80 years old with acute or convalescent COVID-19.

This sequence joins TRBV7-9 and TRBJ1-4, with D hard to call. Germline values: CDR1 SEHNR, CDR2 FQNEAQ (reference sequence). This CDR3 spans 15 amino acids. Trimming took 4 bases from V and 4 from J, leaving 13 bases between them. DNA for the CDR3: TGTGCCAGCAGCTCCCGGGGTCGGAATAATGAAAAACTGTTTTTT. Translated, it gives CASSSRGRNNEKLFF.

The rearrangement uses TRBV28 and TRBJ2-3, with a tentative D call TRBD2 (7 bases). Germline CDR1 MDHEN, CDR2 SYDVKM. V dropped 5 bases and J dropped 1 base, with 13 bases sitting between them. The CDR3 covers 15 residues. CDR3: CASSRGGVGTDTQYF. The CDR3 DNA follows: TGTGCCAGCAGTAGAGGGGGGGTTGGCACAGATACGCAGTATTTT.

CDR3 loop: CASISQGEGGYTF. The CDR3 DNA sequence: TGTGCCAGCATATCGCAAGGGGAAGGTGGCTACACCTTC. J is TRBJ1-2 and V is TRBV28; D is perhaps TRBD1 (5 bases). The CDR3 is 13 residues long. V lost 7 bases to trimming and J lost 7 bases, with 16 bases between them. Germline CDR1 reads MDHEN; CDR2 reads SYDVKM.

This clone was recorded only once. V is TRBV4-3 and J is TRBJ2-2, with D possibly being TRBD1 (6 bases). The CDR3 spans 17 residues. Trimming left V 1 base short and J 4 bases short, with 16 bases between. Germline V CDR1 and CDR2: LGHNA, YSLEER. This CDR3 is CASSQAARRGSTGELFF. DNA of the CDR3: TGCGCCAGCAGCCAAGCGGCCCGCAGGGGCAGCACCGGGGAGCTGTTTTTT.

This clone has only a few counts. The chain has TRBV15 and TRBJ2-3; unclear D gene. The germline V gene encodes CDR1 LNHNV and CDR2 YYDKDF (reference sequence). The CDR3 is made up of 13 amino acids. V was pared by 0 bases and J by 5 bases, with 6 bases between. In DNA form, the CDR3 reads TGTGCCACCAGCAGAGACCCGGGAGATACGCAGTATTTT. It encodes CATSRDPGDTQYF.

This clone has just one count. The J gene is TRBJ2-1, the V gene TRBV24-1; 10 bases are shared with TRBD1. The CDR3 totals 12 residues. Germline V gene lookup returns CDR1 KGHDR and CDR2 SFDVKD. With V trimmed by 9 bases and J by 7 bases, 2 bases remained unmatched. The CDR3 DNA follows: TGTGCCACCGGGGACAGGGGTAATGAGCAGTTCTTC. Translated, it gives CATGDRGNEQFF.

This clone appeared many times. V is TRBV19 and J is TRBJ1-5; TRBD1 aligns across 8 bases. The junction had 3 bases not matched to a gene; V was cut back by 2 bases and J by 3 bases. The length of the CDR3 is 15 residues. The germline gives CDR1 LNHDA, CDR2 SQIVND (reference sequence). CDR3 sequence: CASSIQGQVNQPQHF. CDR3 nucleotides: TGTGCCAGTAGTATACAGGGACAGGTCAATCAGCCCCAGCATTTT.

This clone was seen just once. This chain uses TRBV3-1 (or the pseudogene TRBV3-2) with TRBJ1-2, with 12 bases aligning to TRBD1. The junction had 4 bases not matched to a gene; V was cut back by 4 bases and J by 7 bases. The CDR3 covers 14 residues. CDR1 and CDR2 (germline): LGHDT, YNNKEL (reference sequence). CDR3 amino acids: CASSPGTGGFGYTF. The CDR3, as DNA: TGTGCCAGCAGCCCAGGGACAGGGGGCTTTGGCTACACCTTC.

The V and J genes are TRBV5-4 and TRBJ2-7; possibly TRBD2 for D (7 bases). From germline, CDR1 is SGHNT and CDR2 YYREEE (reference sequence). Trimming took off 0 bases at V and 5 bases at J, with 12 bases between the two ends. The CDR3 has 14 residues. CDR3 loop: CASSLAGGRDEQYF. CDR3 bases: TGTGCCAGCAGCTTGGCGGGGGGCCGGGACGAGCAGTACTTC.

The rearrangement links TRBV28 to TRBJ2-7; D might be TRBD1 (6 bases). The germline gives CDR1 MDHEN, CDR2 SYDVKM. Trimming removed 5 bases from V and 3 bases from J, with 17 bases in between. This CDR3 has 15 amino acids. The CDR3 spells CASSKQDSLGYEQYF. The CDR3 region has the DNA TGTGCCAGCAGTAAACAGGACAGTTTAGGCTACGAGCAGTACTTC.

This chain uses TRBV7-2 with TRBJ2-7; no reliable D call. Trimming shortened V by 5 bases and J by 0 bases, and 14 bases separated the two germline ends. Germline loops: CDR1 SGHTA, CDR2 FQGNSA. The CDR3 is made up of 15 amino acids. This CDR3 is CASSPTAPSSYEQYF. Here the CDR3 DNA reads TGTGCCAGCAGCCCAACCGCCCCTAGCTCCTACGAGCAGTACTTC.

The genes are TRBV19 and TRBJ1-1, with D unclear. Germline loops: CDR1 LNHDA, CDR2 SQIVND (reference sequence). Between the trimmed V and J ends, which lost 7 bases and 4 bases, there was a span of 16 bases. The CDR3 totals 14 residues. CDR3 DNA sequence: TGTGCCAGTACCCCGACAAGCCCACGCACTGAAGCTTTCTTT. This encodes CASTPTSPRTEAFF.

This clone appeared a single time. The J gene is TRBJ2-2, the V gene TRBV27; possible D gene TRBD2, 6 bases. The CDR3 consists of 16 residues. The ends were cut back, 2 bases at V and 1 base at J, with 11 bases in the middle. Per the germline V gene, CDR1 is MNHEY and CDR2 is SMNVEV (reference sequence). The CDR3 spells CASSLKAGGNTGELFF. CDR3 in DNA: TGTGCCAGCAGTTTAAAGGCCGGGGGGAACACCGGGGAGCTGTTTTTT.

The genes are TRBV3-1 (or the pseudogene TRBV3-2) and TRBJ2-1, with a tentative D call TRBD1 (6 bases). The CDR3 sequence is 12 residues long. Germline CDR1 reads LGHDT; CDR2 reads YNNKEL (reference sequence). Trimming cost V 4 bases and J 8 bases, with 9 bases left between them. The CDR3 region is CASSRKGDEQFF. DNA for the CDR3: TGTGCCAGCAGCCGAAAGGGGGATGAGCAGTTCTTC.

The table lists this clone with a few counts. The gene calls are TRBV6-2 or TRBV6-3 and TRBJ1-1; no reliable D call. Germline loops: CDR1 MNHEY, CDR2 SVGEGT. The V gene lost 7 bases and the J gene lost 6 bases, with 15 bases spanning the gap. There are 13 residues in the CDR3. The CDR3 loop reads CASNPDSYAEAFF. The CDR3 DNA is TGTGCCAGCAACCCCGACTCGTATGCTGAAGCTTTCTTT.

The V and J genes are TRBV3-1 (or the pseudogene TRBV3-2) and TRBJ2-1, with a weak D call TRBD2 (5 bases). The CDR3 extends over 15 amino acids. CDR1 and CDR2 (germline): LGHDT, YNNKEL (reference sequence). V lost 7 bases, J lost 0 bases, and 13 bases lay in between. CDR3 sequence (DNA): TGTGCCAGCATTAAAAGCGGTAGCTCCTACAATGAGCAGTTCTTC. This translates into CASIKSGSSYNEQFF.

The J gene is TRBJ2-7, the V gene TRBV7-2; maybe TRBD2 (5 bases). CDR1 SGHTA and CDR2 FQGNSA come from the germline V gene. The CDR3 runs 12 residues. Trimming removed 3 bases at V and 6 bases at J, with 9 bases between. The CDR3 DNA follows: TGTGCCAGCAGCTTGGGTCGGGGCGAGCAGTACTTC. Translated, it gives CASSLGRGEQYF.

Note on this clone: A junction boundary mismatches the germline segment, possibly from a read error. The chain joins TRBV10-1 to TRBJ2-1; 12 bases agree with TRBD1. Germline V gene lookup returns CDR1 WNHNN and CDR2 SYGVQD (reference sequence). This CDR3 spans 18 amino acids. The CDR3 loop reads CASSENLPGTGGYSEQFF. The CDR3 nucleotides read TGCGCCAGCAGTGAAAATCTCCCCGGGACAGGGGGCTACAGTGAGCAGTTCTTC.

The chain is built from TRBV30 and TRBJ1-4; maybe TRBD1 (6 bases). Looked up from germline, CDR1 is GTSNPN and CDR2 is SVGIG (reference sequence). V was cut by 5 bases and J by 7 bases, with 14 bases left in between. The CDR3 covers 13 residues. CDR3 protein: CAWGGTTGEKLFF. Here the CDR3 DNA reads TGTGCCTGGGGGGGGACAACGGGTGAAAAACTGTTTTTT.

The V gene is TRBV9, the J gene TRBJ1-4; 10 positions agree with TRBD1. The CDR3 spans 15 residues. The germline V gene encodes CDR1 SGDLS and CDR2 YYNGEE. Germline trimming cut 0 bases from V and 8 bases from J; bases unmatched to any gene: 4. CDR3 DNA sequence: TGTGCCAGCAGCGTAGCTGGGACAGGGGAGGAAAAACTGTTTTTT. The encoded protein is CASSVAGTGEEKLFF.

J is TRBJ2-7 and V is TRBV3-1 (or the pseudogene TRBV3-2); TRBD1 matches at 7 bases. In germline, CDR1 is LGHDT, CDR2 YNNKEL (reference sequence). This CDR3 is built from 14 residues. J was trimmed by 2 bases and V by 1 base; bases with no gene match: 2. The CDR3 DNA follows: TGTGCCAGCAGCCAAGGAGGGGGCCCCTACGAGCAGTACTTC. Its translation: CASSQGGGPYEQYF.

This clone was seen only once. The chain recombines TRBV2 with TRBJ1-5; D is possibly TRBD1 (6 bases). Germline CDR1 is SNHLY and CDR2 is FYNNEI. This CDR3 has 15 amino acids. Trimming stripped 7 bases from V and 3 bases from J, with 16 bases between. CDR3 residues: CASTRPGQNNQPQHF. In DNA, the CDR3 is TGTGCCAGCACCCGGCCCGGACAGAACAATCAGCCCCAGCATTTT.

J is TRBJ2-5 and V is TRBV19; 7 bases fit TRBD1. The V and J ends lost 5 bases and 3 bases, in that order; junction bases with no gene match: 6. The germline V gene has CDR1 LNHDA and CDR2 SQIVND (reference sequence). The CDR3 consists of 14 residues. In DNA form, the CDR3 reads TGTGCCAGTAGTGTACAGGGGATTAAAGAGACCCAGTACTTC. Its protein product is CASSVQGIKETQYF.